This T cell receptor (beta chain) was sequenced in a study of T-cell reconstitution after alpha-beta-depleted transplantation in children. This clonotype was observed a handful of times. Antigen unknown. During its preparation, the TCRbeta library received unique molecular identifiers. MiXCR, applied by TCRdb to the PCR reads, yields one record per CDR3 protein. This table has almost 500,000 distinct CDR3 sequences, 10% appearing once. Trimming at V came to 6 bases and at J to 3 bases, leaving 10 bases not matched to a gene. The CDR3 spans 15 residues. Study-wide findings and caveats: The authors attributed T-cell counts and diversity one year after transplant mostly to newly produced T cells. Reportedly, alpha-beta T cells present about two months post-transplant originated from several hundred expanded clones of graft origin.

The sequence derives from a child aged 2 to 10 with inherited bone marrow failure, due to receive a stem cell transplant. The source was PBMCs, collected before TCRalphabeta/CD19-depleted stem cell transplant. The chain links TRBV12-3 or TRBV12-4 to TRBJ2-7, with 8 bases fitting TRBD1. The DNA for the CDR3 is TGTGCCAGCAGCCCGGACAGGGTGAAGGGCTACGAGCAGTACTTC. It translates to CASSPDRVKGYEQYF.